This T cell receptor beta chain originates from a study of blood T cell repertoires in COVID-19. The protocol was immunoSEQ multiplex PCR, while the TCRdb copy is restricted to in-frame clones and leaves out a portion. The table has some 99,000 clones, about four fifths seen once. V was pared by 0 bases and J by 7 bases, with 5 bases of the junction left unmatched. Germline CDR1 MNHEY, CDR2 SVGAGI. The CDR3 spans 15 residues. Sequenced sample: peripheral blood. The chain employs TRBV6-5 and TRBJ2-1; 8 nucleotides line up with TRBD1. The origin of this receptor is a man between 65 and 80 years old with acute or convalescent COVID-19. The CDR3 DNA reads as TGTGCCAGCAGTTACTCGGCAGGGGGCGGGAATGAGCAGTTCTTC. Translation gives CASSYSAGGGNEQFF.